These T cell receptor beta chains were read from a single sample in a study of OX40 agonist ivuxolimab in advanced cancers. Method: immunoSEQ multiplex PCR; TCRdb's copy keeps in-frame clones and lacks some. Of about 83,000 clones detected, under 95% appear once; the ten largest clones hold around 0.44%. The specimen comprised CD4+ or CD8+ T cells sorted from blood, sampled in a trial of the OX40 agonist ivuxolimab. All receptors derive from an adult with an advanced solid tumor such as melanoma, head and neck, liver or kidney cancer. The CDR3 runs from the conserved cysteine through the conserved F or W. The D gene is left open where the match is weak. Clone size is stated in some rows and not others, as once, few, many or a class when expanded.

>.|.|TRBJ1-1|TRBV5-4
TGTGCCAGCAGCTTTTCAAGGGGGGACACTGAAGCTTTCTTT
CASSFSRGDTEAFF
>.|.|TRBJ2-5|TRBV27
TGTGCCAGCAGTTTGGGGGGGACCCAGTACTTC
CASSLGGTQYF
>.|.|TRBJ2-4|TRBV6-1
TGTGCCAGCAGTGATGACCTCCTCAGGGTCGGGGGCCCCAAAAACATTCAGTACTTC
CASSDDLLRVGGPKNIQYF
>.|.|TRBJ2-5|TRBV4-2
TGTGCCAGCAGCCAAGACCGCAGGGGCCAAGAGACCCAGTACTTC
CASSQDRRGQETQYF
>TRBD1|.|TRBJ1-1|TRBV7-2
TGTGCCAGCAGCTTCAACAGGGGTGGGAACACTGAAGCTTTCTTT
CASSFNRGGNTEAFF
>TRBD1|.|TRBJ2-7|TRBV18
TGTGCCAGCTCACCAACAGGGGGCCTAGGGGAGCAGTACTTC
CASSPTGGLGEQYF
>.|.|TRBJ1-1|TRBV19
TGTGCCAGTAGTATGGGACAACGAACTGAAGCTTTCTTT
CASSMGQRTEAFF
>.|.|TRBJ2-1|TRBV7-7
TGTGCTAGCAGCTCCTCCCAATACAATGAGCAGTTCTTC
CASSSSQYNEQFF
>.|.|TRBJ1-1|TRBV10-1
TGCGCCAGCAGTGAGTCGTCCGTCCCCTACACTGAAGCTTTCTTT
CASSESSVPYTEAFF
>.|once|TRBJ2-3|TRBV10-3
TGTGCCATCAGTGGGGCAGGGAAGGATACGCAGTATTTT
CAISGAGKDTQYF
>.|.|TRBJ1-1|TRBV7-2
TGTGCCAGCAGCTTAGGGAGATTCACTGAAGCTTTCTTT
CASSLGRFTEAFF
>.|few|TRBJ2-3|TRBV7-2
TGTGCCAGCAGCTTAGTGCGGACAGATACGCAGTATTTT
CASSLVRTDTQYF
>TRBD1|.|TRBJ1-1|TRBV6-6
TGTGCCAGCAGTTTAACAGGGGACACTGAAGCTTTCTTT
CASSLTGDTEAFF
>TRBD1|.|TRBJ2-7|TRBV6-5
TGTGCCAGCAGACGGGACAGGGGGTCCTACGAGCAGTACTTC
CASRRDRGSYEQYF
>.|.|TRBJ2-1|TRBV19
TGTGCCAGTAGTCCACGGGTTCCCTCCTACAATGAGCAGTTCTTC
CASSPRVPSYNEQFF
>.|.|TRBJ1-3|TRBV6-5
TGTGCCAGCAGTTACGGGGGATTTGGAAACACCATATATTTT
CASSYGGFGNTIYF
>.|.|TRBJ1-1|TRBV11-3
TGTGCCAGCAGCTTAGAGGCTCAGCTTGAAGCTTTCTTT
CASSLEAQLEAFF
>.|.|TRBJ1-2|TRBV5-6
TGTGCCAGCAGCTTGGTTGTTGGAGGGAAATATGGCTACACCTTC
CASSLVVGGKYGYTF
>TRBD2|.|TRBJ2-3|TRBV6-5
TGTGCCAGCAGTTACTCCGCGGGGGGGCCACTTACGCAGTATTTT
CASSYSAGGPLTQYF
>TRBD1|.|TRBJ2-5|TRBV11-3
TGTGCCAGCAGCTTTCGTCCAGGGGGCGAATTCGAGACCCAGTACTTC
CASSFRPGGEFETQYF
>.|.|TRBJ2-1|TRBV7-3
TGTGCCAGCAGCTTGGGCAGCTCAAGTGAGCAGTTCTTC
CASSLGSSSEQFF
>.|.|TRBJ2-2|TRBV6-6
TGTGCCAGCAGTTACATCGGGGAAACCGGGGAGCTGTTTTTT
CASSYIGETGELFF
>TRBD1|few|TRBJ1-4|TRBV2
TGTGCCAGCAGCGGACACAGGGGGCCCCCTGAAAAACTGTTTTTT
CASSGHRGPPEKLFF
>.|.|TRBJ2-3|TRBV6-5
TGTGCCAGCAGTTACTCGTCTAGCGACGGGCAGTATTTT
CASSYSSSDGQYF
>.|once|TRBJ1-4|TRBV2
TGTGCCAGCAGTGAACGGGGCCCGTATGCAACTAATGAAAAACTGTTTTTT
CASSERGPYATNEKLFF
>TRBD1|.|TRBJ1-4|TRBV4-1
TGCGCCAGCAGCCAAACCCCCGGGACAGGGGGCGGGATAGGAAAACTGTTTTTT
CASSQTPGTGGGIGKLFF
>.|.|TRBJ1-2|TRBV20-1
TGCAGTGCTAGTAGGGGCGGCTACACCTTC
CSASRGGYTF
>.|.|TRBJ2-7|TRBV7-9
TGTGCCAGCAGCTCAGGGGCCGCGGGCCCCTACGAGCAGTACTTC
CASSSGAAGPYEQYF
>TRBD2|.|TRBJ2-2|TRBV7-6
TGTGCCAGCAGCTCCCAGCTGCCGGGACTAGCGGGGACCGGGGAGCTGTTTTTT
CASSSQLPGLAGTGELFF
>.|.|TRBJ2-7|TRBV6-5
TGTGCCAGCAGGCCTATAGGAGACCGATCCTACGAGCAGTACTTC
CASRPIGDRSYEQYF
>TRBD2|.|TRBJ2-3|TRBV18
TGTGCCAGCTCACCATTACTAGCGGGGGGCACAGATACGCAGTATTTT
CASSPLLAGGTDTQYF
>.|.|TRBJ2-1|TRBV5-1
TGCGCCAGCAGCTCCGGGGGAATCAACAATGAGCAGTTCTTC
CASSSGGINNEQFF
>TRBD2|.|TRBJ2-7|TRBV7-2
TGTGCCAGCAGCCTCAATGGACTAGCGGGGGTGCTCTCCTACGAGCAGTACTTC
CASSLNGLAGVLSYEQYF
>.|.|TRBJ1-1|TRBV13
TGTGCCAGCAGCCCTCTGGGGGGGACTGAAGCTTTCTTT
CASSPLGGTEAFF
>.|.|TRBJ2-3|TRBV10-3
TGTGCCACGGTTGGAGTGGGCGCAGATACGCAGTATTTT
CATVGVGADTQYF
>TRBD1|.|TRBJ1-2|TRBV6-1
TGTGCCAGCCGACAGGGTGAGGGTGGCTACACCTTC
CASRQGEGGYTF
>.|.|TRBJ2-7|TRBV2
TGTGCCAGCGGAGACCGGGGCCCTGAGCAGTACTTC
CASGDRGPEQYF
>.|.|TRBJ2-1|TRBV12-5
TGTGCTAGTGGTCCTAACCAATTAGCGGCCTACAATGAGCAGTTCTTC
CASGPNQLAAYNEQFF
>.|.|TRBJ1-1|TRBV5-6
TGTGCCAGCAGCCCTCGGGGGAACACTGAAGCTTTCTTT
CASSPRGNTEAFF
>.|.|TRBJ2-3|TRBV2
TGTGCCAGCAGCGTCCCAACGGTCACGCAGTATTTT
CASSVPTVTQYF
>TRBD1|.|TRBJ2-1|TRBV18
TGTGCCAGCTCTCTTGGGACAGCCAACATCTACAATGAGCAGTTCTTC
CASSLGTANIYNEQFF
>TRBD1|.|TRBJ2-5|TRBV28
TGTGCCAGCACCATGGACAGGATTGAGACCCAGTACTTC
CASTMDRIETQYF
>.|.|TRBJ1-4|TRBV28
TGTGCCAGCAAGAACAGGGCGGCGGAAAAACTGTTTTTT
CASKNRAAEKLFF
>.|.|TRBJ2-1|TRBV10-3
TGTGCCATCGGAGGGAGAAATGAGCAGTTCTTC
CAIGGRNEQFF
>.|once|TRBJ2-7|TRBV30
TGTGCCTGGAGCCGGGAACTCGGCTACGAGCAGTACTTC
CAWSRELGYEQYF
>TRBD1|.|TRBJ1-1|TRBV6-6
TGTGCCAGCAGAGGCGAGGGGGCTGGTTTAAACACTGAAGCTTTCTTT
CASRGEGAGLNTEAFF
>.|few|TRBJ2-7|TRBV13
TGTGCCAGCAGCTTTAGCGGTAGCTCCTACGAGCAGTACTTC
CASSFSGSSYEQYF
>.|.|TRBJ1-3|TRBV7-2
TGTGCCAGCAGCTTAGCGCGGGGAAACACCATATATTTT
CASSLARGNTIYF
>.|.|TRBJ2-5|TRBV7-9
TGTGCCAGCAGCTTAGGGGGCGGGACGGGAGAGACCCAGTACTTC
CASSLGGGTGETQYF
>.|.|TRBJ2-7|TRBV6-5
TGTGCCAGCAGTTACGAGGCCCGAGGAAAGCAGTACTTC
CASSYEARGKQYF
>.|.|TRBJ1-4|TRBV5-8
TGTGCCAGCAGCTTGCTTATCAACTGGGCGGTTAATGAAAAACTGTTTTTT
CASSLLINWAVNEKLFF
>TRBD1|.|TRBJ2-5|TRBV9
TGTGCCAGCAGCGTAGAGGGGGCTGGGGAGACCCAGTACTTC
CASSVEGAGETQYF
>TRBD2|.|TRBJ2-3|TRBV5-1
TGCGCCAGCAGCTTGTTGACTAGCGGGAGACCAGATACGCAGTATTTT
CASSLLTSGRPDTQYF
>TRBD2|.|TRBJ2-3|TRBV13
TGTGCCAGCAGGCTAAGGACTAGCGGGGTCACAGATACGCAGTATTTT
CASRLRTSGVTDTQYF
>.|once|TRBJ2-1|TRBV7-9
TGTGCCAGCACTCCTCAGTTCCATGAGCAGTTCTTC
CASTPQFHEQFF